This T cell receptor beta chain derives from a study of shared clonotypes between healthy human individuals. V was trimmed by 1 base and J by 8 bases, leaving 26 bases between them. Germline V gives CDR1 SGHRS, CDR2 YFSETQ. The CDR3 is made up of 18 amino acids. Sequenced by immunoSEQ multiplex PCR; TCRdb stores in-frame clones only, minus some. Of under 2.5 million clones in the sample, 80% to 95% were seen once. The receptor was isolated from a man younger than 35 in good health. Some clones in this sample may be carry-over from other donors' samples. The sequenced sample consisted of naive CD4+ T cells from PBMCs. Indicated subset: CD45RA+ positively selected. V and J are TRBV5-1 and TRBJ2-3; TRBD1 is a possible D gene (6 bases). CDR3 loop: CASSLTLNEALAQGTQYF. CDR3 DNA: TGCGCCAGCAGCTTGACTCTTAACGAGGCCCTAGCACAGGGTACGCAGTATTTT.